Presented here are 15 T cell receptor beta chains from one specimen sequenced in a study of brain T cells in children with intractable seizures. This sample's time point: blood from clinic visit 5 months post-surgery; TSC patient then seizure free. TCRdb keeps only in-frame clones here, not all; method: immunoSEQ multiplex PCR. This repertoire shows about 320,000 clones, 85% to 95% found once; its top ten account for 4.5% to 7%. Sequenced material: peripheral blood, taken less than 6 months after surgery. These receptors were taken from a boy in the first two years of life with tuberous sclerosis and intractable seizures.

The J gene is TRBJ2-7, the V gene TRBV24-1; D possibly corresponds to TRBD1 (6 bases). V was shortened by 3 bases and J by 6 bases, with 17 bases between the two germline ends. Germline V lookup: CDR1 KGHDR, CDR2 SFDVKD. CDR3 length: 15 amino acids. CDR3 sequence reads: CATSDRTEENGEQYF. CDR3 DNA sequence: TGTGCCACCAGTGATAGGACAGAAGAGAATGGCGAGCAGTACTTC.

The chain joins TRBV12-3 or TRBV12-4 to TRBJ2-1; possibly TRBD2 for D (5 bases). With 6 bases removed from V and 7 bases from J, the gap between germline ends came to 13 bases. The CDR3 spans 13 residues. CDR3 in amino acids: CASSQPEGNEQFF. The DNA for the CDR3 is TGTGCCAGCAGCCAGCCCGAGGGAAATGAGCAGTTCTTC.

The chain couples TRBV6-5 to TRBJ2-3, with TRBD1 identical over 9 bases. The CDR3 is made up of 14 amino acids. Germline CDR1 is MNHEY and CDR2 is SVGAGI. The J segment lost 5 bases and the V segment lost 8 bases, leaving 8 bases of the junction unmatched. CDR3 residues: CASVRDRVQDTQYF. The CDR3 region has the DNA TGTGCCAGCGTCCGGGACAGGGTTCAAGATACGCAGTATTTT.

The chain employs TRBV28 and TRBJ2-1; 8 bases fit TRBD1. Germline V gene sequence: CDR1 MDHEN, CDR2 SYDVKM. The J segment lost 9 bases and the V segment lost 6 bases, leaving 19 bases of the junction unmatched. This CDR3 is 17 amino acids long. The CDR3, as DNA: TGTGCCAGCAGCCGACGACAGGGGCGGGTGTGGAATACTGAGCAGTTCTTC. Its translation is CASSRRQGRVWNTEQFF.

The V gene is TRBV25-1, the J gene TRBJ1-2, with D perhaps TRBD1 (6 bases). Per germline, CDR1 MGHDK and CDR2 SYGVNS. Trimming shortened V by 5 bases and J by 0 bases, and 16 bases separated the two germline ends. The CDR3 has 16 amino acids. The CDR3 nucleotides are TGTGCCAGCAGTCCCCCCGGACAGCTCTCTAACTATGGCTACACCTTC. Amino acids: CASSPPGQLSNYGYTF.

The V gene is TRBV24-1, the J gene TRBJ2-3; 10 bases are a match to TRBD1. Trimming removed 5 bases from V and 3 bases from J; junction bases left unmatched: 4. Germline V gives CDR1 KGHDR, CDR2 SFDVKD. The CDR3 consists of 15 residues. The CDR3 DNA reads TGTGCCACCAGTGGGCGGGACAGGGGAACAGATACGCAGTATTTT. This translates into CATSGRDRGTDTQYF.

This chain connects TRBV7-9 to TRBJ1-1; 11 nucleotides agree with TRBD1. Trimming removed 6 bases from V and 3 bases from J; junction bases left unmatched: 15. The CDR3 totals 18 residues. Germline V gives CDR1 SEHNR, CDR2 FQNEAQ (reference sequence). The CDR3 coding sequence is TGTGCCAGCAGTTCTGGACAGGGGGCAAATTCGGGGGACACTGAAGCTTTCTTT. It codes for CASSSGQGANSGDTEAFF.

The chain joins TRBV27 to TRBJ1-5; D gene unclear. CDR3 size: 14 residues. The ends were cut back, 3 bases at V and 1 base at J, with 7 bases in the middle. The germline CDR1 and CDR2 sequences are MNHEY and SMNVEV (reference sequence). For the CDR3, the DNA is TGTGCCAGCAGTTTGATGCGGAGCAATCAGCCCCAGCATTTT. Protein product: CASSLMRSNQPQHF.

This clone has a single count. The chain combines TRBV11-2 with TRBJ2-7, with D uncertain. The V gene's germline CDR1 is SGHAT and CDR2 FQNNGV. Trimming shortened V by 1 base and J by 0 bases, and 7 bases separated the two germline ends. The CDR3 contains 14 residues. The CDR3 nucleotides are TGTGCCAGCAGCTTAGCGGATTTCTCCTACGAGCAGTACTTC. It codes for CASSLADFSYEQYF. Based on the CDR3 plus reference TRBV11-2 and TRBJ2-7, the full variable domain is EAGVAQSPRYKIIEKRQSVAFWCNPISGHATLYWYQQILGQGPKLLIQFQNNGVVDDSQLPKDRFSAERLKGVDSTLKIQPAKLEDSAVYLCASSLADFSYEQYFGPGTRLTVT.

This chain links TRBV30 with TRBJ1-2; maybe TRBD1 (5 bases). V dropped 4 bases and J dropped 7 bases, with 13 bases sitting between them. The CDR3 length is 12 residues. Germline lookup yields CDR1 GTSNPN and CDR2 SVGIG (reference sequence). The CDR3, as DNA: TGTGCCTGGACAACCGGGGGTAGTGGCTACACCTTC. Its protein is CAWTTGGSGYTF. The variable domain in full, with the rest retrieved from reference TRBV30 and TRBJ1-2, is SQTIHQWPATLVQPVGSPLSLECTVEGTSNPNLYWYRQAAGRGLQLLFYSVGIGQISSEVPQNLSASRPQDRQFILSSKKLLLSDSGFYLCAWTTGGSGYTFGSGTRLTVV.

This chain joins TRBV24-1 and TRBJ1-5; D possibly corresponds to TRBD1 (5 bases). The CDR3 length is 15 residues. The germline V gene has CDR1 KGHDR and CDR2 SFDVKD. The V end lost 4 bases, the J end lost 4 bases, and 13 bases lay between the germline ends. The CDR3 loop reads CATSDKGTGNQPQHF. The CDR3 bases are TGTGCCACCAGTGACAAAGGGACGGGAAATCAGCCCCAGCATTTT.

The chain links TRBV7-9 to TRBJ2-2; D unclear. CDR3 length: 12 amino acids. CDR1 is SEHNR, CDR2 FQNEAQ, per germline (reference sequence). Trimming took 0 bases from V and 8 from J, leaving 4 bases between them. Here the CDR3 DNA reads TGTGCCAGCAGCTTAGCCCCAGGGGAGCTGTTTTTT. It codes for CASSLAPGELFF.

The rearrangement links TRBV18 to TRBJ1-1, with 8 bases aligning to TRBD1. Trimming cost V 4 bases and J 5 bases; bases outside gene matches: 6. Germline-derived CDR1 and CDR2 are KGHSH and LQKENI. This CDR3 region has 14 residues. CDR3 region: CASSLGQVTTEAFF. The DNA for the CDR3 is TGTGCCAGCTCACTGGGACAGGTTACAACTGAAGCTTTCTTT.

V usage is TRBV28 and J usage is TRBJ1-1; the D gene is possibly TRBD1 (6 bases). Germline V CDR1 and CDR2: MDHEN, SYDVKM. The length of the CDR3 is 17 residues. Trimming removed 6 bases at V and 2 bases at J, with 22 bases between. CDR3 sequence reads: CASSLGGGLVFNTEAFF. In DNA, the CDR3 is TGTGCCAGCAGCTTGGGGGGGGGCTTAGTATTTAACACTGAAGCTTTCTTT. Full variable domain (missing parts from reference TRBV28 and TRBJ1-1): DVKVTQSSRYLVKRTGEKVFLECVQDMDHENMFWYRQDPGLGLRLIYFSYDVKMKEKGDIPEGYSVSREKKERFSLILESASTNQTSMYLCASSLGGGLVFNTEAFFGQGTRLTVV.

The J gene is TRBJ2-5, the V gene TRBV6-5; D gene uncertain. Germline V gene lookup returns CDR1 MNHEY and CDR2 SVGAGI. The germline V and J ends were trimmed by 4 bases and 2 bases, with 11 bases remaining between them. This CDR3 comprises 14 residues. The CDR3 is CASSSDDLQETQYF. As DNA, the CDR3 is TGTGCCAGCAGTTCGGACGACCTACAAGAGACCCAGTACTTC.